The source of this T cell receptor (beta chain) is a study of blood T cell repertoires in COVID-19. The CDR3 is 16 residues long. V was clipped by 5 bases and J by 0 bases; unmatched bases: 9. Germline-derived CDR1 and CDR2 are SEHNR and FQNEAQ (reference sequence). Here immunoSEQ multiplex PCR was the method, and the copy in TCRdb shows in-frame clones only, minus some. The profile shows about 200,000 clones, approximately 80% of them singletons. The clonotype was recovered from a man aged 35 to 55 with acute or convalescent COVID-19. Sequenced material: peripheral blood. This chain joins TRBV7-9 and TRBJ2-5; 7 bases align to TRBD2. The CDR3 loop reads CASSPRISGYQETQYF. The CDR3 DNA reads TGTGCCAGCAGCCCGAGGATTAGCGGGTACCAAGAGACCCAGTACTTC.